The source of this T cell receptor beta chain is a study of cytomegalovirus exposure and HLA in healthy donors. About the research overall: Membership in the Caucasian-associated ancestry cluster was found for 81% of roughly 360 genotyped donors. Study-wide results and caveats: There was a cluster of highly shared sequence variants that was likely a sequencing artifact. Previous analysis showed most TCR beta V segments were productive about 90% or about 30% of the time.

Notes on this clone: Antigen unknown.

The CDR3 sequence is 14 residues long. V lost 4 bases and J lost 9, with 16 bases in between. CDR1 is GTSNPN and CDR2 is SVGIG in the germline V gene (reference sequence). It was with 60 Vbeta and 13 Jbeta primers that the PCR ran. Clones were read by immunoSEQ multiplex PCR, and TCRdb kept only the in-frame ones, dropping some. The sample comprises 90,000 to 150,000 clones, around three quarters of which are singletons, and under 6.5% rests with the top ten. The chain joins TRBV30 to TRBJ1-6, with a weak D call TRBD1 (5 bases). The source of this sequence is a man in his late teens or twenties in good health and CMV-seropositive. The sequenced material came from PBMCs. The CDR3 is CAWISGTGSSPLHF. The CDR3 nucleotides read TGTGCCTGGATATCCGGGACCGGGAGTTCACCCCTCCACTTT.